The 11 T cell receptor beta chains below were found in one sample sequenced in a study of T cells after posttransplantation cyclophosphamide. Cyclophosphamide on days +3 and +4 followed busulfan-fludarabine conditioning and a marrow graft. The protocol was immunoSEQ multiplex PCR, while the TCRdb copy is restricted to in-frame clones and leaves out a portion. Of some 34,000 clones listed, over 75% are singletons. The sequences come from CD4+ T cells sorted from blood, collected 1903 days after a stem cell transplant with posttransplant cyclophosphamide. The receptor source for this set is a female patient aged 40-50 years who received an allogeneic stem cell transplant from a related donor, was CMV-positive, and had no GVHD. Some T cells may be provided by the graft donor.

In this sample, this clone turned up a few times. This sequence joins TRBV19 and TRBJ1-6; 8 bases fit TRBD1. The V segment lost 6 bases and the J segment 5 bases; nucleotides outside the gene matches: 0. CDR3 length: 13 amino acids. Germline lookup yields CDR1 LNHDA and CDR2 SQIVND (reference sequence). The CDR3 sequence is CASRTGDNSPLHF. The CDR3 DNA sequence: TGTGCCAGTAGGACAGGGGATAATTCACCCCTCCACTTT. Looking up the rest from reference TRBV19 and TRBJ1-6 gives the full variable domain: DGGITQSPKYLFRKEGQNVTLSCEQNLNHDAMYWYRQDPGQGLRLIYYSQIVNDFQKGDIAEGYSVSREKKESFPLTVTSAQKNPTAFYLCASRTGDNSPLHFGNGTRLTVT.

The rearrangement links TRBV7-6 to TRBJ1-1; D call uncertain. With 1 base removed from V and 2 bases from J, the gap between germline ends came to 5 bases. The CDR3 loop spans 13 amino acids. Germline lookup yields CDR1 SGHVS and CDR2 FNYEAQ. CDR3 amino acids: CASSLGENTEAFF. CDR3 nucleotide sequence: TGTGCCAGCAGCTTAGGAGAAAACACTGAAGCTTTCTTT.

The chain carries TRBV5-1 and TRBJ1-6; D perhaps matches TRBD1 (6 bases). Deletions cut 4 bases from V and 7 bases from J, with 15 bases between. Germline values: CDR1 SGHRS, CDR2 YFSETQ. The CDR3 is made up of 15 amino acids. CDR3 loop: CASSQPGVGNSPLHF. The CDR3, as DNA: TGCGCCAGCAGCCAACCAGGGGTGGGGAATTCACCCCTCCACTTT.

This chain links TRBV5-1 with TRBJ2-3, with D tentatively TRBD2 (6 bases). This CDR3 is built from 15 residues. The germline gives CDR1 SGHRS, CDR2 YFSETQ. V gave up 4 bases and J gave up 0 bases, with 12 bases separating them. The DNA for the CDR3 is TGCGCCAGCAGCACTCCCGGGACTAGCACAGATACGCAGTATTTT. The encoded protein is CASSTPGTSTDTQYF.

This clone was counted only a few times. CDR3 residues: CASRRGSNQPQHF. CDR3 in DNA: TGTGCCAGCAGGCGGGGGAGCAATCAGCCCCAGCATTTT. This chain connects TRBV6-5 to TRBJ1-5, with a weak D call TRBD1 (5 bases). The germline V and J ends were trimmed by 6 bases and 1 base, with 7 bases remaining between them. The germline V gene encodes CDR1 MNHEY and CDR2 SVGAGI. This CDR3 is 13 amino acids long.

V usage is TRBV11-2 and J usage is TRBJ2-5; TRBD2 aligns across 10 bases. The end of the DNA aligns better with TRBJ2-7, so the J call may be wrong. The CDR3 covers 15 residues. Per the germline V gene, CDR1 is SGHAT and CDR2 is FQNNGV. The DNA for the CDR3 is TGTGCCAGCAGCATCTCTAGCGGGGGAGGCTACGAGCAGTACTTC. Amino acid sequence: CASSISSGGGYEQYF.

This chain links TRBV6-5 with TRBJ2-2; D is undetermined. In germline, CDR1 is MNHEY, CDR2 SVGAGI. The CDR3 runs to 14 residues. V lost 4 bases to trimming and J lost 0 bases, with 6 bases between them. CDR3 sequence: CASSLVANTGELFF. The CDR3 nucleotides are TGTGCCAGCAGTTTGGTAGCGAACACCGGGGAGCTGTTTTTT.

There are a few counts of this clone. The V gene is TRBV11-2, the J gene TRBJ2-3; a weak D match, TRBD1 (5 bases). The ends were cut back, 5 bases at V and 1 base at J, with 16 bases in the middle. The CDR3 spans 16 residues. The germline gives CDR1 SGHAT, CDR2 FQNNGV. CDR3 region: CASSLNWGPGTDTQYF. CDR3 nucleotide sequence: TGTGCCAGCAGCCTGAACTGGGGCCCCGGCACAGATACGCAGTATTTT.

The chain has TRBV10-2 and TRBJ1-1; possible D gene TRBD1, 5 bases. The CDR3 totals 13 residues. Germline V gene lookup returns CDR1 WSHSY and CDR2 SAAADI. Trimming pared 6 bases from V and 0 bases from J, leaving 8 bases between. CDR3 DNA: TGCGCCAGCAGGGGGGGGATGAACACTGAAGCTTTCTTT. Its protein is CASRGGMNTEAFF.

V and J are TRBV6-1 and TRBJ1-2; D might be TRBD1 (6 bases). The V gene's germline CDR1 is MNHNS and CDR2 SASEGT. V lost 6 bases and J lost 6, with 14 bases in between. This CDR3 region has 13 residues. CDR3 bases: TGTGCCAGCAGACCAACAGGGAACAATGGCTACACCTTC. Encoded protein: CASRPTGNNGYTF.

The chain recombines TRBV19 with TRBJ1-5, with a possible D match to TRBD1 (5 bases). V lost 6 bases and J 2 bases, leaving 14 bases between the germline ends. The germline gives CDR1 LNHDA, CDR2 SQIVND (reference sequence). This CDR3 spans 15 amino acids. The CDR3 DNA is TGTGCCAGTAGCGGCCTTGGGGGGGGCAATCAGCCCCAGCATTTT. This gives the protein CASSGLGGGNQPQHF.